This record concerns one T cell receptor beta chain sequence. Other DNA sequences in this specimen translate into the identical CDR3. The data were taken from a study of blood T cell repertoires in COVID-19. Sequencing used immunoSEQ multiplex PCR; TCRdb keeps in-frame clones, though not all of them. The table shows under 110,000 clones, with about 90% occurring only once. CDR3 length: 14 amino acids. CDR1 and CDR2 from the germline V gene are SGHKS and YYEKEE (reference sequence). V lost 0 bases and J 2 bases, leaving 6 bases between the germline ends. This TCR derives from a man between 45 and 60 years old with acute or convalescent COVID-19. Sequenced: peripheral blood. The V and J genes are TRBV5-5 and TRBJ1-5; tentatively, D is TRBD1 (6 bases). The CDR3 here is CASSLEGGNQPQHF. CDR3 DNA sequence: TGTGCCAGCAGCTTGGAGGGGGGCAATCAGCCCCAGCATTTT.